This T cell receptor (beta chain) originates from a study of T cells in Graves' hyperthyroidism and ophthalmopathy. Clinicians diagnosed patients from clinical symptoms, serum thyroxine and TRAb, thyroid ultrasound and orbital computed tomography. General study points: A model of 13 V-J pairs discriminated ophthalmopathy from stable hyperthyroidism.

Notes on this clonotype: Its cognate antigen is unknown.

Per germline, CDR1 MDHEN and CDR2 SYDVKM. Trimming shortened V by 8 bases and J by 5 bases, and 25 bases separated the two germline ends. The CDR3 has 17 amino acids. TCR beta CDR3 sequences were amplified from RNA transcripts. HTBI primers were the set used in a first-round RT-PCR of the TCR CDR3. TCRdb itself ran the multiplex PCR reads through MiXCR, one entry per CDR3 protein. This table holds roughly 98,000 distinct CDR3 sequences, approximately 42% found once. The sequenced sample was peripheral blood or thyroid tissue (not recorded which). The receptor was isolated from a woman aged 25 to 39 with Graves' hyperthyroidism. The chain uses TRBV28 and TRBJ1-5, with TRBD1 as a possible D gene (6 bases). CDR3 region: CASAWAQGQGLHQPQHF. CDR3 DNA: TGTGCCAGCGCCTGGGCCCAGGGGCAGGGCCTCCATCAGCCCCAGCATTTT.